This record looks at one T cell receptor (beta chain) sequence and its context. These data originate in a study of T cell changes during pregnancy in multiple sclerosis. Germline values: CDR1 LNHDA, CDR2 SQIVND (reference sequence). The V end was cut by 1 base, the J end by 0 bases, with 10 bases between. This CDR3 region has 16 residues. The assay was immunoSEQ multiplex PCR, and TCRdb's table has in-frame clones only and misses some. The repertoire holds around 80,000 clones, with 90% to 95% as singletons. The chain carries TRBV19 and TRBJ1-5; a weak D match, TRBD1 (5 bases). The source is a female donor with multiple sclerosis, enrolled in a pregnancy study. This sample comprised peripheral blood, obtained in the second trimester of pregnancy. The CDR3 DNA is TGTGCCAGTAGTATAGGTACAGGTTATAGCAATCAGCCCCAGCATTTT. Translation: CASSIGTGYSNQPQHF.